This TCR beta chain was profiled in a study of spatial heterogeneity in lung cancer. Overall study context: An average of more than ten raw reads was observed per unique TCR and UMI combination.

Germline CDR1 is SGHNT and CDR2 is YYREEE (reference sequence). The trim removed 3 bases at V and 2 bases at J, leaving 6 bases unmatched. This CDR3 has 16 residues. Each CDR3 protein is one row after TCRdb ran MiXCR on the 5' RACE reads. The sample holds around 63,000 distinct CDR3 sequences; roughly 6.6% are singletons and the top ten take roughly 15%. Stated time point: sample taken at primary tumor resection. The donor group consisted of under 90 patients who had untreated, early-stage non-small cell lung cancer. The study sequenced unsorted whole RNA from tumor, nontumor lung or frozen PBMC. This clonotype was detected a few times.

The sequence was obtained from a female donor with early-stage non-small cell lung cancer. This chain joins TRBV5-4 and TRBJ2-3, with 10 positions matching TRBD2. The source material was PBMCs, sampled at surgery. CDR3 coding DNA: TGTGCCAGCAGCTCCCGCAGCGGGGGGGCCACAGATACGCAGTATTTT. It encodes CASSSRSGGATDTQYF.